This section outlines one TCR beta chain sequence together with its context. What it binds is not known. TCRdb keeps only in-frame clones here, not all; method: immunoSEQ multiplex PCR. Of 43,000 or so clones in the sample, around 80% were seen once. The sample comes from a study of PD-1 blockade in classical Hodgkin lymphoma. The time point here: cycle 4 day 1 (C4D1), after less than 7 weeks of nivolumab. There was relapse after autologous stem cell transplantation in every patient, and there was variation in brentuximab vedotin exposure. Best responses fell into complete response, partial response or progressive disease. General study findings and limits: It was among complete responders that baseline diversity resembled that of newly diagnosed patients.

The germline CDR1 and CDR2 sequences are SGHTA and FQGNSA. CDR3 size: 15 residues. The germline V and J ends were trimmed by 4 bases and 8 bases, with 20 bases remaining between them. This TCR came from a human donor with classical Hodgkin lymphoma. The material was peripheral blood mononuclear cells (PBMCs), obtained before the fourth cycle of nivolumab. The chain links TRBV7-2 to TRBJ1-2; D not resolved. CDR3 nucleotides: TGTGCCAGCAGCTCGATTTTCCGGGCCCACAACGGCTACACCTTC. Translated, it gives CASSSIFRAHNGYTF.